This TCR beta chain is from a study of Ad26.COV2.S vaccination and SARS-CoV-2 variants. Study background: Into the muscle, Ad26.COV2.S was dosed once or twice, 56 days apart.

Findings and limits, study-wide: Spike-specific TCR breadth was greater in vaccine than placebo recipients.

Regarding this clone: Its target is unknown.

Germline CDR1 LGHNA, CDR2 YSLEER. The CDR3 spans 16 residues. Trimming took 1 base from V and 8 from J; bases not matched to a gene: 7. The treatment was: some 19 received Ad26.COV2.S at low or high dose, single or two shots; 5 received placebo; per-sample allocation not given. Sampling was performed 63 days after the first vaccine or placebo injection. Vaccine was an Ad26 vector expressing Wuhan-strain SARS-CoV-2 spike. TCRdb's copy holds only in-frame clones and misses some; the assay was immunoSEQ multiplex PCR. The sample records about 260,000 clones, roughly 89% being singletons. This specimen consisted of peripheral blood, obtained in a trial of Ad26.COV2.S vaccine versus placebo. The receptor comes from a person aged 18 to 59 who received the Ad26.COV2.S COVID-19 vaccine or a placebo. J is TRBJ1-4 and V is TRBV4-3; 10 nucleotides line up with TRBD1. CDR3 sequence (DNA): TGCGCCAGCAGCCAAGGGAGGGGGACAGGGGACGAAAAACTGTTTTTT. Translating gives CASSQGRGTGDEKLFF.